The sequence of this T cell receptor beta chain was determined in a study of T cells in localized non-small cell lung cancer. The germline CDR1 and CDR2 sequences are SGHRS and YFSETQ. CDR3 size: 14 residues. V was clipped by 4 bases and J by 5 bases; unmatched bases: 3. This clone was seen just once. Its target is unknown. Produced via immunoSEQ multiplex PCR; TCRdb's table is partial and in-frame only. Of around 50,000 clones listed, 80% to 90% are singletons. Study conclusions and caveats: Uninvolved adjacent lung showed peak T cell clonality, exceeding tumor. Heterogeneity within the tumor remains possible, as just one region underwent sequencing. Appearing in adjacent lung were a median approximately 60 of the top 100 tumor clones.

The sequencing used peripheral blood, collected before any cancer treatment. The TCR comes from a male donor aged 60 or over with stage III squamous cell lung carcinoma. The gene calls are TRBV5-1 and TRBJ2-1, with 10 bases that match TRBD1. The CDR3: CASSTGQGDNEQFF. DNA for the CDR3: TGCGCCAGCAGCACTGGACAGGGGGACAATGAGCAGTTCTTC.